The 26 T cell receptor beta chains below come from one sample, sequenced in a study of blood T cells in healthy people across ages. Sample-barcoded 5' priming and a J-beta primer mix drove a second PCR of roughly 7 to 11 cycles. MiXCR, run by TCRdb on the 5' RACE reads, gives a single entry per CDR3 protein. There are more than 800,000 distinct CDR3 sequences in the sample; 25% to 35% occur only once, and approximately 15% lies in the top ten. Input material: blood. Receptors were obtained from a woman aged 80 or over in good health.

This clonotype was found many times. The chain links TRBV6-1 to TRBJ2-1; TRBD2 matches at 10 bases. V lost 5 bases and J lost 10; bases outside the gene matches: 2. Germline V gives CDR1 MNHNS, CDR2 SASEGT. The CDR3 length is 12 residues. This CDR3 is CASSLTSGEQFF. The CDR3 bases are TGTGCCAGCAGTTTGACTAGCGGGGAGCAGTTCTTC.

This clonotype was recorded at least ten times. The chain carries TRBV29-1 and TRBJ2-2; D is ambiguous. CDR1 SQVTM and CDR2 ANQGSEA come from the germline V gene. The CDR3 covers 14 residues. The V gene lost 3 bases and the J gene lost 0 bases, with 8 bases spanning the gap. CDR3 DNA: TGCAGCGTTGAGTCTGGCGCGAACACCGGGGAGCTGTTTTTT. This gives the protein CSVESGANTGELFF.

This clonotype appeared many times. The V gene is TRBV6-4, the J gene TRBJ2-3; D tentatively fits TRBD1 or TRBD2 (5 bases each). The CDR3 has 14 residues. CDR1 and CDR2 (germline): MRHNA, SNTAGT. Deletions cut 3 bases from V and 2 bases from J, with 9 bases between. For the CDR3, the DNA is TGTGCCAGCAGTGAAGGGACCCTCACAGATACGCAGTATTTT. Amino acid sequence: CASSEGTLTDTQYF.

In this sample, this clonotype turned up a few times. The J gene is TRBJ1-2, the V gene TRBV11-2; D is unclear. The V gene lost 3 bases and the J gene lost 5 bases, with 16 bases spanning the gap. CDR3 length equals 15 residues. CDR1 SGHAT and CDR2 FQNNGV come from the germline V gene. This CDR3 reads CASSFSAGALYGYTF. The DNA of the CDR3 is TGTGCCAGCAGCTTTTCCGCAGGAGCCTTATATGGCTACACCTTC.

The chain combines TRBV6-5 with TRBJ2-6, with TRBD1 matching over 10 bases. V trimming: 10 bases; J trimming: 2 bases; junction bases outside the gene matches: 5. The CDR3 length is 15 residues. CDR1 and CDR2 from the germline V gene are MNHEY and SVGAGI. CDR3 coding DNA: TGTGCCACCGCCGGGACAGGGGCTGGGGCCAACGTCCTGACTTTC. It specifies CATAGTGAGANVLTF.

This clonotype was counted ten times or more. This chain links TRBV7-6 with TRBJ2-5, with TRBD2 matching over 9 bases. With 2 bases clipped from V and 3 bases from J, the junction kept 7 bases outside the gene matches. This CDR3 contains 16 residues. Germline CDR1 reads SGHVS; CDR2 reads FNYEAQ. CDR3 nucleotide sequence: TGTGCCAGCAGCTTATCGGCTAGCGGGGTCAAAGAGACCCAGTACTTC. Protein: CASSLSASGVKETQYF.

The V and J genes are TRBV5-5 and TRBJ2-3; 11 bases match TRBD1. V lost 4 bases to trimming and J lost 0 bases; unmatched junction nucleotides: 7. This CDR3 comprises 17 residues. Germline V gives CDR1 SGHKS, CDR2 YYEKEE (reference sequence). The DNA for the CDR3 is TGTGCCAGCAGCAGGGGACAGGGGGGACTTAGCACAGATACGCAGTATTTT. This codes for CASSRGQGGLSTDTQYF.

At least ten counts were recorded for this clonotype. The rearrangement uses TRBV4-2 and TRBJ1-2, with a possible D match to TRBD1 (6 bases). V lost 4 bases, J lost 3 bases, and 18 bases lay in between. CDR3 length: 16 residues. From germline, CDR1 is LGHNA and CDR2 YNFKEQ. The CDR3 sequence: CASSPWGRPADYGYTF. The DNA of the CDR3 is TGTGCCAGCAGCCCTTGGGGGCGCCCCGCGGACTATGGCTACACCTTC.

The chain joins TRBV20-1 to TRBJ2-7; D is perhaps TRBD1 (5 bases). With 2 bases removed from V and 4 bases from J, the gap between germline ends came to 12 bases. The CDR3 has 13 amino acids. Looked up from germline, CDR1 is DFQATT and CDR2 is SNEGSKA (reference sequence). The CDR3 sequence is CSARSPQGYEQYF. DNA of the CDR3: TGCAGTGCTAGAAGCCCCCAGGGTTACGAGCAGTACTTC.

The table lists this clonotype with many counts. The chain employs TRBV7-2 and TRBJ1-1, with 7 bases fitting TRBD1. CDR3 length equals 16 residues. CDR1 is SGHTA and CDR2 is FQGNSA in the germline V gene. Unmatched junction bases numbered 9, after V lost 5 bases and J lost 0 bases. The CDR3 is CASSPQGSGVNTEAFF. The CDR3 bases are TGTGCCAGCAGCCCACAGGGGTCCGGGGTGAACACTGAAGCTTTCTTT.

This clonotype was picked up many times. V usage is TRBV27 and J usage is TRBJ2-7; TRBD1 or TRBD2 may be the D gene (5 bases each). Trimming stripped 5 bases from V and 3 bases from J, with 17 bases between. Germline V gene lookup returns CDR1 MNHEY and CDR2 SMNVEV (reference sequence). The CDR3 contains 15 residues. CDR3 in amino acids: CASSRKGDGVYEQYF. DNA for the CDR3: TGTGCCAGCAGTAGGAAAGGGGACGGAGTCTACGAGCAGTACTTC.

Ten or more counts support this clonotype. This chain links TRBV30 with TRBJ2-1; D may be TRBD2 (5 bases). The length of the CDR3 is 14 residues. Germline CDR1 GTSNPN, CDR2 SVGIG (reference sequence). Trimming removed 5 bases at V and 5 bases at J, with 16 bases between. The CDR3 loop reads CAWGRGLPNNEQFF. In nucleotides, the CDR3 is TGTGCCTGGGGGCGAGGACTGCCGAACAATGAGCAGTTCTTC.

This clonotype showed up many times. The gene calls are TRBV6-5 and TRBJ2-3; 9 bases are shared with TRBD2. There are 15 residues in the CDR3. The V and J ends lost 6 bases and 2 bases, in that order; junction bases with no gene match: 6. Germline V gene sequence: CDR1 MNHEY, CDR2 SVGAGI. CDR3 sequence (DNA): TGTGCCAGCAGGCCTAGCGGGGCCTACACAGATACGCAGTATTTT. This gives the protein CASRPSGAYTDTQYF.

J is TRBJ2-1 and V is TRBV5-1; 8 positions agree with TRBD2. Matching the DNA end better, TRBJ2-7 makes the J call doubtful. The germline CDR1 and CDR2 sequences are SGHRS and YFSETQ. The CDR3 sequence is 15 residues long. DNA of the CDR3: TGCGCCAGCAGCTCCGGGGGGGGAATCTACAATGAGCAGTACTTC. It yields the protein CASSSGGGIYNEQYF.

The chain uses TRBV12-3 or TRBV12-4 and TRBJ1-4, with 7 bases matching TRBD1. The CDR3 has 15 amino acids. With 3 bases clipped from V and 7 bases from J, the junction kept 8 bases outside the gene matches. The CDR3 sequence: CASSFTGQTSEKLFF. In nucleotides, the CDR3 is TGTGCCAGCAGTTTCACGGGACAGACTTCTGAAAAACTGTTTTTT.

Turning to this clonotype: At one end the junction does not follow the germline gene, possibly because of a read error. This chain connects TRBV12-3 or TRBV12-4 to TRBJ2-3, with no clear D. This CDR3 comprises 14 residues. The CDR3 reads CASSPTVTTDMQYF. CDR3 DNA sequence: TGTGCCAGCAGTCCCACAGTGACCACAGATATGCAGTATTTT.

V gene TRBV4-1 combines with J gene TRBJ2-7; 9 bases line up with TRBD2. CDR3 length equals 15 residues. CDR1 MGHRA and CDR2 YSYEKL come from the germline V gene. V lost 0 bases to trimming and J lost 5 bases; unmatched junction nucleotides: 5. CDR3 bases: TGCGCCAGCAGCCAAGAGGTAGCGGGAGTCCACGAGCAGTACTTC. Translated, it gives CASSQEVAGVHEQYF.

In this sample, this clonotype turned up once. CDR3 sequence (DNA): TGCAGTGCTAGCCTCAGACAGGGGAGTGTCAATCAGCCCCAGCATTTT. Protein product: CSASLRQGSVNQPQHF. V gene TRBV20-1 combines with J gene TRBJ1-5, with TRBD1 identical over 8 bases. The J segment lost 3 bases and the V segment lost 3 bases, leaving 10 bases of the junction unmatched. The length of the CDR3 is 16 residues. CDR1 DFQATT and CDR2 SNEGSKA come from the germline V gene (reference sequence).

The CDR3 DNA follows: TGTGCCAGCAGCCCAAAACAGGGGGGTAATGAGCAGTTCTTC. As protein: CASSPKQGGNEQFF. The V and J genes are TRBV5-4 and TRBJ2-1; TRBD1 matches at 8 bases. This CDR3 is built from 14 residues. The V and J ends lost 4 bases and 7 bases, in that order; junction bases with no gene match: 7. CDR1 and CDR2 (germline): SGHNT, YYREEE (reference sequence).

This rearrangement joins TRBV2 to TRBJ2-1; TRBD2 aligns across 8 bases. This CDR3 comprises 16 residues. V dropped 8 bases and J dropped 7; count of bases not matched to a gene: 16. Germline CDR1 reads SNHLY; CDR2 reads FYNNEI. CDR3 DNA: TGTGCCAGCGGGCCTCGGGATAGCGGGATAACGAATGAGCAGTTCTTC. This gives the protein CASGPRDSGITNEQFF.

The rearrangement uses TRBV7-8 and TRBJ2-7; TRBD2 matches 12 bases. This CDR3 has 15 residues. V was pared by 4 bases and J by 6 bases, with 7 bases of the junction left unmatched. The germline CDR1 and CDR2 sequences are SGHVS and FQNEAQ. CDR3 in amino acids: CASSYSSGGASEQYF. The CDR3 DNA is TGTGCCAGCAGCTACTCTAGCGGGGGGGCCTCCGAGCAGTACTTC.

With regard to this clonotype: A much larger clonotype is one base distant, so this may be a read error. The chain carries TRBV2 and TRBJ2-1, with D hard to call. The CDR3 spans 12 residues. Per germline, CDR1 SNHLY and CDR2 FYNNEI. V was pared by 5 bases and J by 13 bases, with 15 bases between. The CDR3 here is CASSKTEETQFF. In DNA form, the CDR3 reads TGTGCCAGCAGTAAGACGGAAGAGACCCAGTTCTTC.

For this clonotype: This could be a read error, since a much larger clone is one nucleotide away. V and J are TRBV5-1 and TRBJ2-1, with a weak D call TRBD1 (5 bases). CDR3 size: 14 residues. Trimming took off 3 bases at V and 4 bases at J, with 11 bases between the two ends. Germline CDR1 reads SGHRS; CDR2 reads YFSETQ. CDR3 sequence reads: CASSWVTGYNEQFF. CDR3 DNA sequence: TGCGCCAGCAGCTGGGTTACAGGATACAATGAGCAGTTCTTC.

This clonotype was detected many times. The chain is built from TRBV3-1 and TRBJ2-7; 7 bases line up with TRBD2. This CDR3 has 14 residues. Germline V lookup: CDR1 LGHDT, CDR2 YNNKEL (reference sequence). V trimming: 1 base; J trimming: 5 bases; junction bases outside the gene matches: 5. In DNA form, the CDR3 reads TGTGCCAGCAGCCAAGGGGCCGGGAGGCACGAGCAGTACTTC. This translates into CASSQGAGRHEQYF.

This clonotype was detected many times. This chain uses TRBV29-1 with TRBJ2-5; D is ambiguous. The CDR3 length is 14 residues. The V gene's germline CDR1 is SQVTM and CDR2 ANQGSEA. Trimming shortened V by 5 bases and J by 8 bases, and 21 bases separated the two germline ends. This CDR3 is CSVLRLGTSDTQYF. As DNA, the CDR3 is TGCAGCGTTCTACGGCTCGGCACATCTGACACCCAGTACTTC.

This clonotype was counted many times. The CDR3 sequence: CASSLSGDSNYGYTF. The CDR3 nucleotides are TGCGCCAGCAGCTTGTCTGGGGACAGTAACTATGGCTACACCTTC. The chain has TRBV5-1 and TRBJ1-2, with 7 bases fitting TRBD1. This CDR3 comprises 15 residues. Trimming took 1 base from V and 1 from J; bases not matched to a gene: 4. Germline loops: CDR1 SGHRS, CDR2 YFSETQ.